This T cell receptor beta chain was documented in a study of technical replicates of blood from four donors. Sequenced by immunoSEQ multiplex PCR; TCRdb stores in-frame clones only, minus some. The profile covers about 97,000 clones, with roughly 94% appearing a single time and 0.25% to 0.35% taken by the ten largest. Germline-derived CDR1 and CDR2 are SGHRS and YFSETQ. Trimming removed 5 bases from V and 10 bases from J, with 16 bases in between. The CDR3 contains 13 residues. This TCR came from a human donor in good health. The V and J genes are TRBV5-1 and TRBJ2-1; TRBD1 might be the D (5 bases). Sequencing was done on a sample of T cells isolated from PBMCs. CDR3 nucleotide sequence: TGCGCCAGCAGTATTCCAGGACATAGCGAGCAGTTCTTC. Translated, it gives CASSIPGHSEQFF.